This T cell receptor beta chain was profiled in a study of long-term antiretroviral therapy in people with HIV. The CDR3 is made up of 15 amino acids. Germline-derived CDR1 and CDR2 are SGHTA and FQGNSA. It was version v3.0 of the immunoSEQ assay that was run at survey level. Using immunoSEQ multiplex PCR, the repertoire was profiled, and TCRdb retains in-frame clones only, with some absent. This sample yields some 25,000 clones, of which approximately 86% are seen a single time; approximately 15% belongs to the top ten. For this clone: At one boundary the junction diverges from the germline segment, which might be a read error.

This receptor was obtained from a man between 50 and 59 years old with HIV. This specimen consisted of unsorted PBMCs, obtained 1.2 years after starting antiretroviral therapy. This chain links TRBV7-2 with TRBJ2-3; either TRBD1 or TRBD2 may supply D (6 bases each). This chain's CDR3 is CASTLGGIHTDTQYF. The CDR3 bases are TGTGCCAGCACCTTAGGGGGGATCCACACAGATACGCAGTATTTT. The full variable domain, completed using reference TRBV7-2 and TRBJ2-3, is GAGVSQSPSNKVTEKGKDVELRCDPISGHTALYWYRQSLGQGLEFLIYFQGNSAPDKSGLPSDRFSAERTGGSVSTLTIQRTQQEDSAVYLCASTLGGIHTDTQYFGPGTRLTVL.